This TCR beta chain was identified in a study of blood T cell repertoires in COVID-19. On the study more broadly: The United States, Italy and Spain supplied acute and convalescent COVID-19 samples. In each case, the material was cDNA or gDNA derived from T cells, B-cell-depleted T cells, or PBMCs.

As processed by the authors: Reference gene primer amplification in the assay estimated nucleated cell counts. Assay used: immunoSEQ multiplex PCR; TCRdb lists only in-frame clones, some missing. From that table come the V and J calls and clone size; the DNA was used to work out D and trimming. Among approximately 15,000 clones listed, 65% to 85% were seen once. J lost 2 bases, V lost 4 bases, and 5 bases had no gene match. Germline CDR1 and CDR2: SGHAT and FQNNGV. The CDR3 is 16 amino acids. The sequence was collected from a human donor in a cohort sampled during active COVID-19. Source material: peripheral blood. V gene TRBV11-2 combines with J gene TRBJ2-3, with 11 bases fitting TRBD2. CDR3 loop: CASSSSTSGDTDTQYF. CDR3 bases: TGTGCCAGCAGCTCATCGACTAGCGGGGACACAGATACGCAGTATTTT.